This T cell receptor beta chain was found in a study of blood T cell repertoires in COVID-19. Overall study: The study drew acute and convalescent COVID-19 samples from the United States, Italy and Spain. In each case, the material was cDNA or gDNA derived from T cells, B-cell-depleted T cells, or PBMCs.

Using immunoSEQ multiplex PCR, the repertoire was profiled, and TCRdb retains in-frame clones only, with some absent. The table lists under 150,000 clones, approximately 84% of them singletons. Germline V gene lookup returns CDR1 SGHDT and CDR2 YYEEEE. Trimming cost V 0 bases and J 7 bases; bases outside gene matches: 2. The CDR3 runs to 13 residues. This clone showed up just once. The rearrangement uses TRBV5-6 and TRBJ1-1; the match to TRBD1 covers 8 bases. This sequence was found in a woman aged 45-65 years who had recovered from COVID-19. The sequencing input was peripheral blood. CDR3 sequence: CASSLGQGSEAFF. CDR3 nucleotide sequence: TGTGCCAGCAGCTTGGGACAGGGGAGTGAAGCTTTCTTT. The entire variable domain, with the rest obtained from reference TRBV5-6 and TRBJ1-1, is as follows: DAGVTQSPTHLIKTRGQQVTLRCSPKSGHDTVSWYQQALGQGPQFIFQYYEEEERQRGNFPDRFSGHQFPNYSSELNVNALLLGDSALYLCASSLGQGSEAFFGQGTRLTVV.